A selection of T cell receptor beta chains follows, all from one sample in a study of CD8 T cells in Susac syndrome. TCRdb reprocessed the immunoSEQ multiplex PCR reads via MiXCR and lists one record per CDR3 protein. The sample carries 120,000 to 150,000 distinct CDR3 sequences, 85% to 95% recorded once. Sequences were obtained from CD4+ T cells from PBMCs. Every receptor here comes from a human donor with multiple sclerosis. CDR3s include the opening cysteine and the closing phenylalanine or tryptophan. The order of the fields is V gene, J gene, CDR3 length, D gene, clone size, CDR3 DNA, CDR3 protein. The D gene is left open where the match is weak. Size is omitted from some rows. Given values are once, few, many or a class for expanded clones.

V gene: TRBV27
J gene: TRBJ1-6
CDR3 length: 14
D gene: NA
clone size: NA
CDR3 DNA: TGTGCCAGCAGTTTAAGGGTGTACAATTCACCCCTCCACTTT
CDR3 protein: CASSLRVYNSPLHF

V gene: TRBV24-1
J gene: TRBJ2-1
CDR3 length: 16
D gene: NA
clone size: NA
CDR3 DNA: TGTGCCACCAGTGATTTGCAGGGCGGGGGCACGGCTGAGCAGTTCTTC
CDR3 protein: CATSDLQGGGTAEQFF

V gene: TRBV28
J gene: TRBJ2-3
CDR3 length: 12
D gene: NA
clone size: NA
CDR3 DNA: TGTGCCGAGTCCGAAGGCACAGATACGCAGTATTTT
CDR3 protein: CAESEGTDTQYF

V gene: TRBV13
J gene: TRBJ1-2
CDR3 length: 15
D gene: NA
clone size: NA
CDR3 DNA: TGTGCCAGCAGCTTAAGGGGGGAAGCTAACTATGGCTACACCTTC
CDR3 protein: CASSLRGEANYGYTF

V gene: TRBV4-1
J gene: TRBJ2-3
CDR3 length: 14
D gene: NA
clone size: once
CDR3 DNA: TGCGCCAGCAGCCAAGTATGGGGTGGAGATACGCAGTATTTT
CDR3 protein: CASSQVWGGDTQYF

V gene: TRBV18
J gene: TRBJ2-1
CDR3 length: 14
D gene: NA
clone size: NA
CDR3 DNA: TGTGCCAGCTCACCACCTACAGGACCCAATGAGCAGTTCTTC
CDR3 protein: CASSPPTGPNEQFF

V gene: TRBV18
J gene: TRBJ2-7
CDR3 length: 12
D gene: NA
clone size: few
CDR3 DNA: TGTGCCAGCTCACCGGGGGACTACGAGCAGTACTTC
CDR3 protein: CASSPGDYEQYF

V gene: TRBV28
J gene: TRBJ2-5
CDR3 length: 15
D gene: NA
clone size: NA
CDR3 DNA: TGTGCCAGCACCTCCCCAGCGAGCGGACAAGAGACCCAGTACTTC
CDR3 protein: CASTSPASGQETQYF

V gene: TRBV13
J gene: TRBJ2-5
CDR3 length: 17
D gene: TRBD1
clone size: NA
CDR3 DNA: TGTGCCAGCAGCTTAATGAGTGGACAGGGAGCTCAAGAGACCCAGTACTTC
CDR3 protein: CASSLMSGQGAQETQYF

V gene: TRBV7-3
J gene: TRBJ1-1
CDR3 length: 13
D gene: NA
clone size: NA
CDR3 DNA: TGTGCCAGCAGCTCCAAGCCCCAGTTTGAAGCTTTCTTT
CDR3 protein: CASSSKPQFEAFF

V gene: TRBV4-1
J gene: TRBJ2-5
CDR3 length: 15
D gene: NA
clone size: NA
CDR3 DNA: TGCGCCAGCAGCCAAGATGGGTCCATGAAAGAGACCCAGTACTTC
CDR3 protein: CASSQDGSMKETQYF

V gene: TRBV24-1
J gene: TRBJ2-3
CDR3 length: 15
D gene: NA
clone size: NA
CDR3 DNA: TGTGCCACCAGTGATTCAGGGCTGTTCGCAGATACGCAGTATTTT
CDR3 protein: CATSDSGLFADTQYF

V gene: TRBV3-1
J gene: TRBJ2-1
CDR3 length: 14
D gene: NA
clone size: NA
CDR3 DNA: TGTGCCAGCAGCCAATCGGGACAAAACAATGAGCAGTTCTTC
CDR3 protein: CASSQSGQNNEQFF

V gene: TRBV6-6
J gene: TRBJ2-3
CDR3 length: 16
D gene: TRBD1
clone size: NA
CDR3 DNA: TGTGCCAGCAGCCTACGGACAGGGGGAAGCACAGATACGCAGTATTTT
CDR3 protein: CASSLRTGGSTDTQYF

V gene: TRBV27
J gene: TRBJ2-3
CDR3 length: 11
D gene: NA
clone size: NA
CDR3 DNA: TGTGCCAGCGGGGACAAATTTACGCAGTATTTT
CDR3 protein: CASGDKFTQYF

V gene: TRBV2
J gene: TRBJ2-2
CDR3 length: 15
D gene: NA
clone size: NA
CDR3 DNA: TGTGCCAGCAGTGATGAGAGAGCGGACACCGGGGAGCTGTTTTTT
CDR3 protein: CASSDERADTGELFF